These 12 T cell receptor beta chains originate from one sample sequenced in a study of identical twins. TCRdb analysed the 5' RACE reads with MiXCR anew, one entry per CDR3 protein. Here the sample spans about 210,000 distinct CDR3 sequences, roughly 10% being singletons. The sample consisted of memory (CD45RO+) T cells sorted from blood. The receptors were gathered from a woman aged 18-30 years in good health.

J is TRBJ2-1 and V is TRBV20-1; D gene unclear. V lost 3 bases and J 5 bases, leaving 11 bases between the germline ends. Germline CDR1 and CDR2: DFQATT and SNEGSKA (reference sequence). This CDR3 has 13 amino acids. The CDR3 DNA reads as TGCAGTGCTAGGCTCCCGCCAGACAATGAGCAGTTCTTC. Translating it yields CSARLPPDNEQFF.

This clonotype was counted only a few times. The J gene is TRBJ2-3, the V gene TRBV12-3 or TRBV12-4; no reliable D call. The length of the CDR3 is 14 residues. Trimming removed 2 bases at V and 1 base at J, with 7 bases between. CDR3 protein: CASSLSSGTDTQYF. The CDR3 DNA reads as TGTGCCAGCAGTTTATCAAGCGGCACAGATACGCAGTATTTT.

The chain carries TRBV12-3 or TRBV12-4 and TRBJ2-7; 8 bases are a match to TRBD1. V lost 6 bases to trimming and J lost 6 bases; unmatched junction nucleotides: 7. This CDR3 has 13 amino acids. CDR3 sequence reads: CASRGTGTTEQYF. The CDR3 bases are TGTGCCAGCAGAGGGACAGGCACTACCGAGCAGTACTTC.

This clonotype came up a few times. The rearrangement links TRBV13 to TRBJ2-7, with 7 nucleotides matching TRBD1. The CDR3 length is 12 residues. Trimming cost V 5 bases and J 6 bases; bases outside gene matches: 4. Germline V gene lookup returns CDR1 PRHDT and CDR2 FYEKMQ (reference sequence). The CDR3 loop reads CASSKTGIEQYF. The CDR3 DNA is TGTGCCAGCAGCAAGACAGGGATCGAGCAGTACTTC.

The rearrangement joins TRBV20-1 to TRBJ1-1; D remains unclear. The CDR3 is 12 residues long. Germline lookup yields CDR1 DFQATT and CDR2 SNEGSKA (reference sequence). V lost 3 bases, J lost 0 bases, and 5 bases lay in between. The CDR3 loop is CSASSVNTEAFF. CDR3 coding DNA: TGCAGTGCTAGTAGCGTGAACACTGAAGCTTTCTTT.

The genes are TRBV4-3 and TRBJ2-3, with D unresolved. Germline assignment: CDR1 LGHNA and CDR2 YSLEER. Trimming left V 0 bases short and J 4 bases short, with 11 bases between. The CDR3 has 15 residues. In DNA form, the CDR3 reads TGCGCCAGCAGCCAAGAAGGGCTGCGTGCAGATACGCAGTATTTT. Residues: CASSQEGLRADTQYF.

This clonotype was detected only a few times. The rearrangement joins TRBV6-1 to TRBJ1-3, with D possibly matching TRBD1 (6 bases). This CDR3 is built from 15 residues. CDR1 and CDR2 from the germline V gene are MNHNS and SASEGT. Trimming removed 6 bases at V and 2 bases at J, with 14 bases between. Written as DNA, the CDR3 is TGTGCCAGCAGAACAGGGTATAGGGCTGGAAACACCATATATTTT. This sequence encodes CASRTGYRAGNTIYF.

The table lists this clonotype with a few counts. The genes are TRBV25-1 and TRBJ1-3, with no clear D. The V and J ends lost 7 bases and 0 bases respectively, with 10 bases between them. The length of the CDR3 is 14 residues. The germline V gene encodes CDR1 MGHDK and CDR2 SYGVNS. CDR3 amino acids: CASTSVSSGNTIYF. CDR3 sequence (DNA): TGTGCCAGCACCTCGGTCAGCTCTGGAAACACCATATATTTT. The full variable domain, its missing parts supplied by reference TRBV25-1 and TRBJ1-3, is EADIYQTPRYLVIGTGKKITLECSQTMGHDKMYWYQQDPGMELHLIHYSYGVNSTEKGDLSSESTVSRIRTEHFPLTLESARPSHTSQYLCASTSVSSGNTIYFGEGSWLTVV.

This clonotype was seen a few times. This chain connects TRBV20-1 to TRBJ1-1, with TRBD1 as a possible D gene (6 bases). The CDR3 totals 14 residues. V was clipped by 1 base and J by 4 bases, with 13 bases between them. Germline V gene sequence: CDR1 DFQATT, CDR2 SNEGSKA (reference sequence). The CDR3 region is CSARAGGGSTEAFF. CDR3 sequence (DNA): TGCAGTGCTAGAGCCGGGGGCGGGAGCACTGAAGCTTTCTTT.

The V gene is TRBV7-9, the J gene TRBJ2-1; 8 bases line up with TRBD2. Germline V lookup: CDR1 SEHNR, CDR2 FQNEAQ (reference sequence). Germline trimming cut 1 base from V and 0 bases from J; bases unmatched to any gene: 5. The CDR3 sequence is 17 residues long. The CDR3 sequence is CASSLGVSGGSYNEQFF. For the CDR3, the DNA is TGTGCCAGCAGCTTAGGAGTAAGCGGGGGCTCCTACAATGAGCAGTTCTTC.

This clonotype was found a few times. The chain joins TRBV19 to TRBJ2-7; D is ambiguous. V was pared by 6 bases and J by 2 bases, with 17 bases between. Germline loops: CDR1 LNHDA, CDR2 SQIVND (reference sequence). The CDR3 totals 15 residues. CDR3 bases: TGTGCCAGTAGCAATACTCGACATCTTCCCTACGAGCAGTACTTC. It encodes CASSNTRHLPYEQYF.

V and J are TRBV3-1 and TRBJ2-7; D is uncertain. The CDR3 has 15 amino acids. Germline CDR1 LGHDT, CDR2 YNNKEL (reference sequence). The V end was cut by 1 base, the J end by 6 bases, with 16 bases between. The CDR3: CASSQVALVGAEQYF. CDR3 sequence (DNA): TGTGCCAGCAGCCAAGTTGCGCTCGTAGGCGCCGAGCAGTACTTC.